This T cell receptor beta chain comes out of a study of blood T cell repertoires in COVID-19. In assigning cohorts, the study relied on participant-reported clinical history. Produced via immunoSEQ multiplex PCR; TCRdb's table is partial and in-frame only. The sample lists 350,000 to 400,000 clones, roughly nine tenths occurring once. Looked up from germline, CDR1 is SGHTA and CDR2 is FQGTGA. The CDR3 sequence is 20 residues long. V lost 1 base and J lost 0; bases outside the gene matches: 8. The source of this sequence is a man between 18 and 35 years old who had recovered from COVID-19. The gene calls are TRBV7-3 and TRBJ2-6, with 11 positions matching TRBD2. Sequencing used PBMCs or T cells enriched from blood (not recorded which). The CDR3 bases are TGTGCCAGCAGCTTAATGGGACTAGCGGAAGAGGTCTCTGGGGCCAACGTCCTGACTTTC. Translating it yields CASSLMGLAEEVSGANVLTF.